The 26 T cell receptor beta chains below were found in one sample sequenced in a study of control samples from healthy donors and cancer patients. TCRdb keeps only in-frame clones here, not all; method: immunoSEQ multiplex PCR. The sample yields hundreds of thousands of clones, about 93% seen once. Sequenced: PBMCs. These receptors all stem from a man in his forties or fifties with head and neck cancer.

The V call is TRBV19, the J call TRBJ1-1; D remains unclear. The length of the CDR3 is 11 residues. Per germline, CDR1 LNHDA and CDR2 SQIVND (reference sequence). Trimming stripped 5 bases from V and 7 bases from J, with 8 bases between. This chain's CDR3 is CASSGGLEAFF. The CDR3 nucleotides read TGTGCCAGTAGTGGCGGACTTGAAGCTTTCTTT.

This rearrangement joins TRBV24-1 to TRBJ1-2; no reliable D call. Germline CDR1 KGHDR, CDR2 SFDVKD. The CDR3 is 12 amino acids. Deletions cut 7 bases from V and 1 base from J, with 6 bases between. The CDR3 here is CATSQDNYGYTF. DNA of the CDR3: TGTGCCACCAGCCAGGATAACTATGGCTACACCTTC.

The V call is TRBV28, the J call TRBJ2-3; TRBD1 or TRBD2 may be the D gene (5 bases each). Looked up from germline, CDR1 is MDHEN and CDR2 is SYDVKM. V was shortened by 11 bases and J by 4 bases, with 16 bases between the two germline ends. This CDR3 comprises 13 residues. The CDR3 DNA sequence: TGTGCCTGTAGAGGGGACCTACCAGATACGCAGTATTTT. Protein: CACRGDLPDTQYF.

The CDR3 reads CASSQSMGDLAKNIQYF. In DNA, the CDR3 is TGCGCCAGCAGTCAATCGATGGGAGACCTAGCCAAAAACATTCAGTACTTC. The rearrangement joins TRBV23-1 to TRBJ2-4; the D gene is possibly TRBD2 (5 bases). TRBV23-1 is classed as an ORF, of uncertain function. The V and J ends lost 0 bases and 0 bases respectively, with 12 bases between them. The CDR3 is 17 residues long.

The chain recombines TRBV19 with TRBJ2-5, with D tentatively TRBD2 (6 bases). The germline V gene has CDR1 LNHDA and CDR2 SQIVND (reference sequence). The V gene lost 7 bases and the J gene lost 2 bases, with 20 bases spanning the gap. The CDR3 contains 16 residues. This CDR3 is CASTPAVGAGQETQYF. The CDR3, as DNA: TGTGCCAGTACCCCCGCCGTGGGCGCGGGGCAAGAGACCCAGTACTTC.

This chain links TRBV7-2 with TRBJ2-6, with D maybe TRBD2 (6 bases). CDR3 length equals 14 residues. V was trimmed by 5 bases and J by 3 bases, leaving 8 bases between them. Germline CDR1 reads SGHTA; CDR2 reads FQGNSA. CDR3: CASSGGFGANVLTF. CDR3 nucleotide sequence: TGTGCCAGCAGCGGAGGGTTTGGGGCCAACGTCCTGACTTTC.

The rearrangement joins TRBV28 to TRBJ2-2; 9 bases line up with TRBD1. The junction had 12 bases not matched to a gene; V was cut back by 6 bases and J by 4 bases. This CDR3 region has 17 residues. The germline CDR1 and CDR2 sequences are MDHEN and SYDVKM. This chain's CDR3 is CASSSHTGQGGTGELFF. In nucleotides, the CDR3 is TGTGCCAGCAGCTCACACACGGGACAGGGCGGCACCGGGGAGCTGTTTTTT. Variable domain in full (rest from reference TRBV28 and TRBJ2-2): DVKVTQSSRYLVKRTGEKVFLECVQDMDHENMFWYRQDPGLGLRLIYFSYDVKMKEKGDIPEGYSVSREKKERFSLILESASTNQTSMYLCASSSHTGQGGTGELFFGEGSRLTVL.

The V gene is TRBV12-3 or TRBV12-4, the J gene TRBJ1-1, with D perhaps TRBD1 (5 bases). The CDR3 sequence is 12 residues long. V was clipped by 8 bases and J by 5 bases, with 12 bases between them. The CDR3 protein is CASGGYRTEAFF. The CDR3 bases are TGTGCCAGCGGGGGTTACAGGACTGAAGCTTTCTTT.

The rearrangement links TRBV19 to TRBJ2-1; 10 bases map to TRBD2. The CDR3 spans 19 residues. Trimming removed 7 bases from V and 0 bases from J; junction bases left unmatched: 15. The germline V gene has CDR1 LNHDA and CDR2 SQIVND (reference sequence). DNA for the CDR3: TGTGCCAGTACCATAACAGAGGAACTAGCGGGGTTCTCCTACAATGAGCAGTTCTTC. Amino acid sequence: CASTITEELAGFSYNEQFF.

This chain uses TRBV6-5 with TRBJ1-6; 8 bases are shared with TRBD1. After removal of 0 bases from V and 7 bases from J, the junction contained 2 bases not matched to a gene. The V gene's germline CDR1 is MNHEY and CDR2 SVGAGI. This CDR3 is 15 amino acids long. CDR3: CASSYSTGENSPLHF. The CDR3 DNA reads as TGTGCCAGCAGTTACTCGACAGGGGAAAATTCACCCCTCCACTTT.

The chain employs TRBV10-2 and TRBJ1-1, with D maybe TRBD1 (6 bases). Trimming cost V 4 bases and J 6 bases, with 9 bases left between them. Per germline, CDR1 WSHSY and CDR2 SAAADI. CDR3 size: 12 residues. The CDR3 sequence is CASSVQGAEAFF. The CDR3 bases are TGCGCCAGCAGTGTACAGGGCGCTGAAGCTTTCTTT.

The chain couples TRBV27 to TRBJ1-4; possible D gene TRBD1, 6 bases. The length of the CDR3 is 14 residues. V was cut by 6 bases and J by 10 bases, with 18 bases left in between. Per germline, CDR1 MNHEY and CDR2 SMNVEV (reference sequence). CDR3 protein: CASSNGGPYGKLFF. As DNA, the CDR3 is TGTGCCAGCAGCAATGGGGGCCCGTATGGAAAACTGTTTTTT.

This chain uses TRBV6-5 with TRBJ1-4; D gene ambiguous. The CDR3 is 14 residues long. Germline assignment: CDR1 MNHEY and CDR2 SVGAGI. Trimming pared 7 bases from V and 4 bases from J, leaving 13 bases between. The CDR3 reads CASKPSGVNEKLFF. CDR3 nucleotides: TGTGCCAGCAAGCCCTCGGGTGTTAATGAAAAACTGTTTTTT.

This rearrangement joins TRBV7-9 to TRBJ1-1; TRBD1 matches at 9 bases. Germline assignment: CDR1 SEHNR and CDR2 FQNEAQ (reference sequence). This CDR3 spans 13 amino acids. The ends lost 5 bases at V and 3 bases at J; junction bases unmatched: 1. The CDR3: CASSRDRDTEAFF. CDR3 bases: TGTGCCAGCAGCAGGGACAGGGACACTGAAGCTTTCTTT. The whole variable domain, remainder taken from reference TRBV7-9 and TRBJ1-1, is DTGVSQNPRHKITKRGQNVTFRCDPISEHNRLYWYRQTLGQGPEFLTYFQNEAQLEKSRLLSDRFSAERPKGSFSTLEIQRTEQGDSAMYLCASSRDRDTEAFFGQGTRLTVV.

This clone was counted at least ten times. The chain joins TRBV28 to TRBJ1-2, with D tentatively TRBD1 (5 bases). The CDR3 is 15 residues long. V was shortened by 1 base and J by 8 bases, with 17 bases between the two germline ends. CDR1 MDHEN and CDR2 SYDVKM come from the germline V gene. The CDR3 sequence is CASSLSRDWGGGYTF. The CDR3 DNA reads TGTGCCAGCAGTTTATCCAGGGATTGGGGGGGAGGCTACACCTTC.

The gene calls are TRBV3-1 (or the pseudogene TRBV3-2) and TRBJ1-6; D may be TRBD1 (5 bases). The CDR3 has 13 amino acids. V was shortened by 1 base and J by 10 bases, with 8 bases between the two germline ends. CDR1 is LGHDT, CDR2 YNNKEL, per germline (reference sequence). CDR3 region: CASSQGGGSPLHF. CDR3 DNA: TGTGCCAGCAGCCAAGGGGGGGGGTCACCCCTCCACTTT.

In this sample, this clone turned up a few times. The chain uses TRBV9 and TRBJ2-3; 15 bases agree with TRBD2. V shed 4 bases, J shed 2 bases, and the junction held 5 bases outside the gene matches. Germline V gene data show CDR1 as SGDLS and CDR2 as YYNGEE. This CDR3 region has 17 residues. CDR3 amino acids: CASSSGTSGRITDTQYF. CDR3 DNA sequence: TGTGCCAGCAGCTCCGGGACTAGCGGGAGGATCACAGATACGCAGTATTTT.

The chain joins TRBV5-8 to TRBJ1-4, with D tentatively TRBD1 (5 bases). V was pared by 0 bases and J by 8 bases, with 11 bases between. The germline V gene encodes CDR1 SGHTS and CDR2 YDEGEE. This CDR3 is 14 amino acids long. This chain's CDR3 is CASSLDGAEEKLFF. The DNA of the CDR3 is TGTGCCAGCAGCTTGGATGGGGCGGAGGAAAAACTGTTTTTT.

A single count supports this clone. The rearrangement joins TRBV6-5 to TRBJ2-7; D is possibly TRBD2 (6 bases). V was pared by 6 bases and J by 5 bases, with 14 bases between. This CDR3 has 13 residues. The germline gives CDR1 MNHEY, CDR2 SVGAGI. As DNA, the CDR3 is TGTGCCAGCAGGTCACTAGCCGCGAACGAGCAGTACTTC. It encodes CASRSLAANEQYF.

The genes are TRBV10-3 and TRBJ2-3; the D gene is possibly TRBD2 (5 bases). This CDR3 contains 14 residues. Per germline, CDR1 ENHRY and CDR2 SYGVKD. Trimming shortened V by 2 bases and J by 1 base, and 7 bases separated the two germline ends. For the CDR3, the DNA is TGTGCCATCAGTGAGCAGGAGGGCACAGATACGCAGTATTTT. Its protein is CAISEQEGTDTQYF.

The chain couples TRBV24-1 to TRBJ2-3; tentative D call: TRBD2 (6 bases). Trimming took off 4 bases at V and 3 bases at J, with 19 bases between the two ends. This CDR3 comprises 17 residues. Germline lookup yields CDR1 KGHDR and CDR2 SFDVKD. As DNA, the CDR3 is TGTGCCACCAGTGACTTCGGAGGTGTGGAGGGGACAGATACGCAGTATTTT. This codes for CATSDFGGVEGTDTQYF.

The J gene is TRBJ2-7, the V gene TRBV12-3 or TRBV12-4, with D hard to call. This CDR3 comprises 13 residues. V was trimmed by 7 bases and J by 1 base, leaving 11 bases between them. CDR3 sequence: CASKKVDSYEQYF. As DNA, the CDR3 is TGTGCCAGCAAAAAGGTGGATTCCTACGAGCAGTACTTC.

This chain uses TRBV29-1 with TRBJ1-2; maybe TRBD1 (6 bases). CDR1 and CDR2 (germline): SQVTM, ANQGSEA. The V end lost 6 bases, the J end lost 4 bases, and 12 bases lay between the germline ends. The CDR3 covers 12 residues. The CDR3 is CSVEDSLYGYTF. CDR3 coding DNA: TGCAGCGTGGAGGACAGCCTCTATGGCTACACCTTC.

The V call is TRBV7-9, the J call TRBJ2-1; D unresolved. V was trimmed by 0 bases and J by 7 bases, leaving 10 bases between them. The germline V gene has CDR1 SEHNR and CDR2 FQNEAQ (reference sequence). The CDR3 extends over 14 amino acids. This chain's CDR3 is CASSLADGPNEQFF. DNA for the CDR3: TGTGCCAGCAGCTTAGCGGATGGACCGAATGAGCAGTTCTTC.

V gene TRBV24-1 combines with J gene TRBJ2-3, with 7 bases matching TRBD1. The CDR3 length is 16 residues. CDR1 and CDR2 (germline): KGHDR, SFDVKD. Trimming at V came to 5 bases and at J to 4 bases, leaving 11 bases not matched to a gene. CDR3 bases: TGTGCCACCAGTGTGGGCAGGGGGTACCCCCCAGATACGCAGTATTTT. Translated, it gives CATSVGRGYPPDTQYF.

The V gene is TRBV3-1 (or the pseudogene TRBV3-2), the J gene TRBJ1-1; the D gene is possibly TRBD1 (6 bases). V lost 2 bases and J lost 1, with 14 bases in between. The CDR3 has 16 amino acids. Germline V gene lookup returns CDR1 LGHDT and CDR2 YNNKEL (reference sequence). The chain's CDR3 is CASSQWTVSGNTEAFF. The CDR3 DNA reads TGTGCCAGCAGCCAATGGACAGTCTCGGGGAACACTGAAGCTTTCTTT.